The 30 T cell receptor beta chains reported below all come from one sample, sequenced in a study of blood T cell repertoires in COVID-19 (TCRdb year 2020). The library came from the immunoSEQ multiplex PCR assay. TCRdb mirrors the immuneACCESS table, restricted to in-frame sequences. Some clones are absent from its copies; in checked studies, under half trace to an unresolved V gene, and the reason for the others is unknown. This sample comprises roughly 64,000 clones, about nine tenths of them detected only once. The ten largest make up 7% to 10% of the sample. The specimen sequenced was peripheral blood. These receptors were taken from a woman older than 75 with active COVID-19.

The chain recombines TRBV6-5 with TRBJ1-2; D is perhaps TRBD1 (5 bases). The CDR3 covers 13 residues. CDR1 is MNHEY, CDR2 SVGAGI, per germline. Trimming removed 7 bases at V and 0 bases at J, with 9 bases between. The DNA of the CDR3 is TGTGCCAGCATGGAGGGGTCTAACTATGGCTACACCTTC. Amino acids: CASMEGSNYGYTF.

The J gene is TRBJ2-5, the V gene TRBV3-1 (or the pseudogene TRBV3-2), with 11 bases fitting TRBD2. Germline CDR1 is LGHDT and CDR2 is YNNKEL (reference sequence). The CDR3 contains 15 residues. V lost 2 bases to trimming and J lost 5 bases; unmatched junction nucleotides: 4. The CDR3 nucleotides are TGTGCCAGCAGCCAACCTAGCGGGGGGCCGGAGACCCAGTACTTC. Its translation: CASSQPSGGPETQYF.

The sample holds a few counts of this clone. This chain uses TRBV19 with TRBJ1-6, with D unresolved. CDR1 is LNHDA, CDR2 SQIVND, per germline (reference sequence). CDR3 size: 13 residues. V was cut by 4 bases and J by 8 bases, with 9 bases left in between. CDR3 sequence: CASSTPPDSPLHF. Written as DNA, the CDR3 is TGTGCCAGTAGTACCCCCCCGGATTCACCCCTCCACTTT.

The chain uses TRBV6-1 and TRBJ1-5, with a weak D call TRBD1 (6 bases). Trimming took off 1 base at V and 7 bases at J, with 14 bases between the two ends. The germline V gene encodes CDR1 MNHNS and CDR2 SASEGT. The CDR3 has 15 amino acids. CDR3 protein: CASSEVLGAGQPQHF. CDR3 bases: TGTGCCAGCAGTGAAGTATTGGGGGCTGGCCAGCCCCAGCATTTT.

This clone was observed once. The genes are TRBV6-1 and TRBJ1-5; D is unclear. Looked up from germline, CDR1 is MNHNS and CDR2 is SASEGT. Trimming stripped 2 bases from V and 1 base from J, with 6 bases between. This CDR3 spans 14 amino acids. The CDR3 DNA is TGTGCCAGCAGTGAATTACGGAGCAATCAGCCCCAGCATTTT. It is translated as CASSELRSNQPQHF.

This clone was recorded once. The chain links TRBV28 to TRBJ1-1; D is uncertain. Germline V gene sequence: CDR1 MDHEN, CDR2 SYDVKM. CDR3 length: 14 residues. The V and J ends lost 2 bases and 5 bases respectively, with 12 bases between them. The CDR3 nucleotides read TGTGCCAGCAGTTTACTCGGGGATGTGACTGAAGCTTTCTTT. It codes for CASSLLGDVTEAFF.

The genes are TRBV7-9 and TRBJ1-1; 7 nucleotides line up with TRBD1. Germline values: CDR1 SEHNR, CDR2 FQNEAQ (reference sequence). The CDR3 covers 13 residues. Trimming at V came to 3 bases and at J to 5 bases, leaving 3 bases not matched to a gene. The CDR3 region is CASSFTGETEAFF. The CDR3 DNA is TGTGCCAGCAGCTTTACAGGGGAAACTGAAGCTTTCTTT.

This clone was recorded once. The gene calls are TRBV15 and TRBJ1-4, with 8 bases aligning to TRBD1. Germline V lookup: CDR1 LNHNV, CDR2 YYDKDF (reference sequence). This CDR3 comprises 15 residues. Losses at the gene ends were 5 bases for V and 5 bases for J; bases not matched to a gene: 7. CDR3 sequence: CATSGGRDRNEKLFF. The DNA for the CDR3 is TGTGCCACCAGCGGGGGCCGGGACAGGAATGAAAAACTGTTTTTT.

The genes are TRBV7-8 and TRBJ2-1, with TRBD2 as a possible D gene (5 bases). V gave up 2 bases and J gave up 6 bases, with 11 bases separating them. The CDR3 runs 14 residues. Germline V gene lookup returns CDR1 SGHVS and CDR2 FQNEAQ. The CDR3 region is CASSLMSGSNEQFF. The DNA of the CDR3 is TGTGCCAGCAGCTTAATGTCGGGGAGCAATGAGCAGTTCTTC.

This chain connects TRBV7-2 to TRBJ2-1; 13 bases map to TRBD2. The trim removed 4 bases at V and 0 bases at J, leaving 9 bases unmatched. Germline-derived CDR1 and CDR2 are SGHTA and FQGNSA. The CDR3 has 19 amino acids. CDR3 sequence (DNA): TGTGCCAGCAGCTGGAACGGACTAGCGGGGGAGAGCTCCTACAATGAGCAGTTCTTC. Its translation: CASSWNGLAGESSYNEQFF.

This clone has just a few counts. This chain links TRBV7-9 with TRBJ1-3, with 8 bases lining up with TRBD1. Germline V gene data show CDR1 as SEHNR and CDR2 as FQNEAQ (reference sequence). V gave up 5 bases and J gave up 2 bases; unmatched junction bases: 5. The CDR3 is made up of 15 amino acids. CDR3: CASSGQGATGNTIYF. The CDR3 DNA reads TGTGCCAGCAGCGGCCAGGGGGCCACTGGAAACACCATATATTTT.

The chain employs TRBV7-2 and TRBJ2-3; 10 nucleotides agree with TRBD2. Germline V gene data show CDR1 as SGHTA and CDR2 as FQGNSA. V shed 0 bases, J shed 6 bases, and the junction held 9 bases outside the gene matches. The CDR3 sequence is 17 residues long. CDR3 DNA sequence: TGTGCCAGCAGCTTAGCCTTAGCGGGAGGAGGGGTGGATACGCAGTATTTT. It encodes CASSLALAGGGVDTQYF. Supplemented by reference TRBV7-2 and TRBJ2-3, the full variable domain reads GAGVSQSPSNKVTEKGKDVELRCDPISGHTALYWYRQSLGQGLEFLIYFQGNSAPDKSGLPSDRFSAERTGGSVSTLTIQRTQQEDSAVYLCASSLALAGGGVDTQYFGPGTRLTVL.

The J gene is TRBJ2-3, the V gene TRBV10-3; maybe TRBD2 (6 bases). Trimming took off 4 bases at V and 2 bases at J, with 13 bases between the two ends. The CDR3 is 15 amino acids. Per germline, CDR1 ENHRY and CDR2 SYGVKD. CDR3 sequence (DNA): TGTGCCATCAGTGGGGACTTCTACTCCACAGATACGCAGTATTTT. The encoded protein is CAISGDFYSTDTQYF.

The chain uses TRBV5-4 and TRBJ1-5; D is undetermined. The germline V and J ends were trimmed by 4 bases and 5 bases, with 22 bases remaining between them. Germline V gene data show CDR1 as SGHNT and CDR2 as YYREEE (reference sequence). CDR3 size: 17 residues. The CDR3 nucleotides are TGTGCCAGCAGCAGAACAAGCGAACTCGTAGGAGATCAGCCCCAGCATTTT. It specifies CASSRTSELVGDQPQHF. The full variable domain, rest sourced from reference TRBV5-4 and TRBJ1-5, is ETGVTQSPTHLIKTRGQQVTLRCSSQSGHNTVSWYQQALGQGPQFIFQYYREEENGRGNFPPRFSGLQFPNYSSELNVNALELDDSALYLCASSRTSELVGDQPQHFGDGTRLSIL.

V usage is TRBV11-2 and J usage is TRBJ1-2, with 7 bases aligning to TRBD1. CDR1 is SGHAT, CDR2 FQNNGV, per germline. Unmatched junction bases numbered 4, after V lost 5 bases and J lost 1 base. The CDR3 has 14 amino acids. DNA for the CDR3: TGTGCCAGCAGCGGACAGGAGGGTAACTATGGCTACACCTTC. Its translation: CASSGQEGNYGYTF.

The V call is TRBV19, the J call TRBJ1-3; 8 bases agree with TRBD1. With 4 bases clipped from V and 2 bases from J, the junction kept 4 bases outside the gene matches. Germline V gene sequence: CDR1 LNHDA, CDR2 SQIVND (reference sequence). This CDR3 is built from 15 residues. The CDR3 sequence: CASSTDRAAGNTIYF. The CDR3, as DNA: TGTGCCAGTAGTACGGACAGGGCGGCTGGAAACACCATATATTTT.

This chain links TRBV7-6 with TRBJ2-5; TRBD1 aligns across 8 bases. This CDR3 contains 15 residues. V lost 1 base to trimming and J lost 5 bases; unmatched junction nucleotides: 6. Germline V gene sequence: CDR1 SGHVS, CDR2 FNYEAQ. The CDR3 region is CASSLGTGIKETQYF. CDR3 coding DNA: TGTGCCAGCAGCTTAGGGACAGGGATCAAGGAGACCCAGTACTTC.

The V and J genes are TRBV27 and TRBJ1-4; TRBD1 is a possible D gene (5 bases). V was cut by 6 bases and J by 10 bases, with 15 bases left in between. The CDR3 contains 13 residues. The germline gives CDR1 MNHEY, CDR2 SMNVEV (reference sequence). The CDR3 DNA reads TGTGCCAGCAGCAGGGAACGGTTTGGAAAACTGTTTTTT. Its protein product is CASSRERFGKLFF. Full variable domain (remainder filled in from reference TRBV27 and TRBJ1-4): EAQVTQNPRYLITVTGKKLTVTCSQNMNHEYMSWYRQDPGLGLRQIYYSMNVEVTDKGDVPEGYKVSRKEKRNFPLILESPSPNQTSLYFCASSRERFGKLFFGSGTQLSVL.

This chain joins TRBV7-6 and TRBJ1-2; maybe TRBD1 (6 bases). The CDR3 totals 15 residues. Germline V gene sequence: CDR1 SGHVS, CDR2 FNYEAQ. V lost 1 base and J 3 bases, leaving 12 bases between the germline ends. The CDR3 DNA reads as TGTGCCAGCAGCTTAGGCCAGGGGATCGACTATGGCTACACCTTC. Its protein is CASSLGQGIDYGYTF.

This clone was seen a single time. The CDR3 protein is CASSITGDSNQPQHF. CDR3 bases: TGTGCCAGCAGTATTACAGGGGATAGCAATCAGCCCCAGCATTTT. The V call is TRBV6-1, the J call TRBJ1-5, with 7 bases that match TRBD1. CDR1 and CDR2 from the germline V gene are MNHNS and SASEGT. V lost 5 bases, J lost 0 bases, and 4 bases stayed unmatched. This CDR3 has 15 residues.

The rearrangement links TRBV6-5 to TRBJ2-7; TRBD1 aligns across 9 bases. The CDR3 totals 16 residues. V shed 0 bases, J shed 0 bases, and the junction held 3 bases outside the gene matches. Looked up from germline, CDR1 is MNHEY and CDR2 is SVGAGI. The DNA of the CDR3 is TGTGCCAGCAGTTACTCGGCACAGGGGGCCTCCTACGAGCAGTACGTC. It encodes CASSYSAQGASYEQYV.

This chain connects TRBV27 to TRBJ1-1; D ambiguous. Germline loops: CDR1 MNHEY, CDR2 SMNVEV (reference sequence). CDR3 length equals 13 residues. V shed 0 bases and J shed 6 bases, with 8 bases lying between them. This CDR3 is CASSLSTRSEAFF. The CDR3 DNA is TGTGCCAGCAGTTTATCGACTAGATCTGAAGCTTTCTTT.

This chain uses TRBV23-1 with TRBJ2-7; D call uncertain. TRBV23-1 carries the ORF label, with uncertain function. CDR3 length: 15 residues. V lost 0 bases and J 0 bases, leaving 9 bases between the germline ends. The CDR3 is CASSQSWLFSYEQYF. CDR3 bases: TGCGCCAGCAGTCAATCCTGGCTCTTCTCCTACGAGCAGTACTTC.

This chain links TRBV7-2 with TRBJ2-5; no clear D gene. CDR1 is SGHTA and CDR2 is FQGNSA in the germline V gene. Trimming took 0 bases from V and 5 from J, leaving 4 bases between them. The CDR3 has 12 amino acids. CDR3 sequence reads: CASSLAAETQYF. The CDR3 DNA is TGTGCCAGCAGCTTAGCTGCGGAGACCCAGTACTTC.

This CDR3 is CAISEVERERDTQYF. CDR3 DNA sequence: TGTGCCATCAGTGAGGTGGAGCGGGAAAGAGATACGCAGTATTTT. The rearrangement joins TRBV10-3 to TRBJ2-3; 7 positions agree with TRBD2. V lost 2 bases, J lost 5 bases, and 7 bases stayed unmatched. Germline-derived CDR1 and CDR2 are ENHRY and SYGVKD. This CDR3 has 15 residues.

The rearrangement joins TRBV5-4 to TRBJ1-2; 9 bases line up with TRBD1. The CDR3 contains 14 residues. With V trimmed by 5 bases and J by 7 bases, 9 bases remained unmatched. Germline V lookup: CDR1 SGHNT, CDR2 YYREEE (reference sequence). CDR3 sequence reads: CASSYRGRNAGYTF. For the CDR3, the DNA is TGTGCCAGCAGTTACAGGGGGCGCAACGCTGGCTACACCTTC. Full variable domain (rest looked up from reference TRBV5-4 and TRBJ1-2): ETGVTQSPTHLIKTRGQQVTLRCSSQSGHNTVSWYQQALGQGPQFIFQYYREEENGRGNFPPRFSGLQFPNYSSELNVNALELDDSALYLCASSYRGRNAGYTFGSGTRLTVV.

The gene calls are TRBV6-5 and TRBJ1-2; maybe TRBD1 (5 bases). CDR1 and CDR2 (germline): MNHEY, SVGAGI. This CDR3 has 14 amino acids. With 0 bases removed from V and 8 bases from J, the gap between germline ends came to 13 bases. For the CDR3, the DNA is TGTGCCAGCAGTTACTCGGGGCAGGCGAGCGGCTACACCTTC. Translating it yields CASSYSGQASGYTF.

The chain is built from TRBV27 and TRBJ1-2; no clear D gene. V lost 8 bases and J lost 7, with 17 bases in between. The germline gives CDR1 MNHEY, CDR2 SMNVEV (reference sequence). This CDR3 is built from 13 residues. CDR3 sequence (DNA): TGTGCCAGCGGCACCGGTGGGTCAGGTGGCTACACCTTC. It encodes CASGTGGSGGYTF.

This clone was observed a single time. This sequence joins TRBV5-1 and TRBJ2-7; 9 bases map to TRBD1. CDR3 length equals 15 residues. CDR1 is SGHRS and CDR2 is YFSETQ in the germline V gene. V gave up 0 bases and J gave up 4 bases; unmatched junction bases: 5. DNA of the CDR3: TGCGCCAGCAGCTTGGAAGGACAGGGGAATTACGAGCAGTACTTC. Protein: CASSLEGQGNYEQYF.

The V gene is TRBV5-1, the J gene TRBJ2-7, with a tentative D call TRBD1 (5 bases). Deletions cut 0 bases from V and 5 bases from J, with 12 bases between. The length of the CDR3 is 14 residues. CDR1 SGHRS and CDR2 YFSETQ come from the germline V gene. The CDR3 is CASSLAPTGDEQYF. In DNA form, the CDR3 reads TGCGCCAGCAGCTTGGCACCCACAGGCGACGAGCAGTACTTC.